This TCR beta chain is drawn from a study of cytomegalovirus exposure and HLA in healthy donors. Study as a whole: Early on, a data release was issued that held 80 million to 90 million unique TCRs from HLA-typed donors. Overall study results and limits: An Asian-associated ancestry cluster reportedly showed fewer N-insertions than the approximately 660-donor mean in a later analysis. Being productive about 87% or about 30% of the time was typical of most TCR beta V segments in an earlier analysis.

For this clone: Its antigen is as yet unknown.

In the PCR, 60 Vbeta and 13 Jbeta primers were used. Assay: immunoSEQ multiplex PCR; the TCRdb copy retains only in-frame clones and omits some. The repertoire consists of around 250,000 clones, with approximately 82% occurring once and the leading ten covering less than 8.5%. The sample comprised PBMCs. This sequence originates from an older woman in good health and CMV-seropositive.

CDR3 DNA sequence: TGCAGCGTTGGACCGGCTAGCGGGAGGGCCGGGTCCAATGAGCAGTTCTTC. Translated: CSVGPASGRAGSNEQFF. This chain uses TRBV29-1 with TRBJ2-1; the match to TRBD2 covers 12 bases. J lost 6 bases, V lost 4 bases, and 13 bases had no gene match. Germline CDR1 is SQVTM and CDR2 is ANQGSEA. The CDR3 is made up of 17 amino acids.